This T cell receptor (beta chain) was obtained from a study of T cell repertoires in cytomegalovirus infection (dated by TCRdb to about 2019). Regarding the research as a whole: Because public TCR beta signatures pointed to carriage of CMV infection together with the matching HLA type, the HLA type of each donor mattered for the analysis. The paper's findings and limits, for the study overall: Carriers of CMV infection plus the relevant HLA type were discriminated by the cumulative frequency of public TCR beta family members in the study cohort and in an independent roughly 380-donor cohort. The ex vivo response was dominated by HLA-C-restricted CMV-specific TCR beta clonotypes, and the single most frequent clonotype in two of eight donors was supplied by these HLA-C-restricted clonotypes.

Data came from an Illumina HiSeq 1500. TCRdb passed the public sequencing reads through fastp at Q25 and MiXCR, retaining productive beta sequences. Rows are unified per CDR3 protein, each entry keeping the most common DNA and genes. The sample table lists some 150,000 distinct CDR3 sequences, about 6.5% of them with a count of one. The leading ten clones occupy 18% of the sample. This clonotype was counted at least ten times. Its cognate antigen has yet to be identified. Qualities for individual bases were not recorded, and no much larger clone is one base off. The sample comprised PBMCs. The clonotype was recovered from a human donor in good health (CMV status not recorded). Some clones in this sample may be carry-over from other donors' samples.

In nucleotides, the sequence is TGTGCCAGCAGTTTAGCGGAAAAACTGTTTTTT. Translation gives CASSLAEKLFF. This chain joins TRBV12-3 or TRBV12-4 to TRBJ1-4; no D gene can be assigned with confidence. V is pared back by 0 bases and J by 8 bases, with 1 base lying between the germline termini. CDR3 length: 11 amino acids, cysteine to phenylalanine. Just CDR3 DNA is preserved here, 33 bases in frame from base 1.